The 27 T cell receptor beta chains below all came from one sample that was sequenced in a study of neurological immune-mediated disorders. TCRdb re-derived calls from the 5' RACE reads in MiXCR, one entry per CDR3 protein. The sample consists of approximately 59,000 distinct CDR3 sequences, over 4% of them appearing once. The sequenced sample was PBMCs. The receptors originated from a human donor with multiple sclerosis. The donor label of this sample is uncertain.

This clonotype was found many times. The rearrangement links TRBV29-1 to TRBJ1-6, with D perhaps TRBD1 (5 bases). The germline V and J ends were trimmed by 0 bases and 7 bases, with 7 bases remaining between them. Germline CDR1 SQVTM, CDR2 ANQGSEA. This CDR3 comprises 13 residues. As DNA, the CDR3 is TGCAGCGTTGAAGAACAGGCAAATTCACCCCTCCACTTT. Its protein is CSVEEQANSPLHF.

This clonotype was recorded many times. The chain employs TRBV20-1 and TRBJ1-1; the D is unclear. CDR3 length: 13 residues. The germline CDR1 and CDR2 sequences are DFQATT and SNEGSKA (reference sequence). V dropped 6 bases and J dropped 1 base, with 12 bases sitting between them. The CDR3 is CSAPRGKNTEAFF. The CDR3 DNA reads TGCAGTGCCCCCAGAGGGAAGAACACTGAAGCTTTCTTT.

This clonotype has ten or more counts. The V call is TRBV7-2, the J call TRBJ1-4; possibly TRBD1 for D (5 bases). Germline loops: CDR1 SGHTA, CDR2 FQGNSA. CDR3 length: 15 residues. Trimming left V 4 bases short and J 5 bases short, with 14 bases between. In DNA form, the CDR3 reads TGTGCCAGCAGCTGGGGGGTACCGAGAAATGAAAAACTGTTTTTT. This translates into CASSWGVPRNEKLFF. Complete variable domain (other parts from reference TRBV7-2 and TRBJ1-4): GAGVSQSPSNKVTEKGKDVELRCDPISGHTALYWYRQSLGQGLEFLIYFQGNSAPDKSGLPSDRFSAERTGGSVSTLTIQRTQQEDSAVYLCASSWGVPRNEKLFFGSGTQLSVL.

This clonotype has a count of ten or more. The CDR3 coding sequence is TGCGCCAGCAGCCACCAAGAGACCCAGTACTTC. Translation: CASSHQETQYF. The chain links TRBV5-1 to TRBJ2-5; D gene ambiguous. Germline V lookup: CDR1 SGHRS, CDR2 YFSETQ. This CDR3 spans 11 amino acids. The germline V and J ends were trimmed by 4 bases and 0 bases, with 1 base remaining between them.

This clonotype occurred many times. The CDR3 loop is CASSVDTSYEQYF. For the CDR3, the DNA is TGCGCCAGCAGCGTGGACACGTCCTACGAGCAGTACTTC. The chain employs TRBV5-1 and TRBJ2-7; possibly TRBD1 for D (5 bases). The CDR3 is 13 residues long. The germline gives CDR1 SGHRS, CDR2 YFSETQ. V was shortened by 4 bases and J by 1 base, with 9 bases between the two germline ends.

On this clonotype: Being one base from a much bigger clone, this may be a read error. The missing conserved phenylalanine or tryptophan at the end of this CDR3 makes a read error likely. CDR3 DNA: TGTGCCAGCAGCCTTGGACAGGGGCATCAGCCCCAGCATTTG. Encoded protein: CASSLGQGHQPQHL. The genes are TRBV3-1 and TRBJ1-5; TRBD1 matches 9 bases. CDR3 length: 14 residues. Germline trimming cut 4 bases from V and 5 bases from J; bases unmatched to any gene: 3. Looked up from germline, CDR1 is LGHDT and CDR2 is YNNKEL (reference sequence).

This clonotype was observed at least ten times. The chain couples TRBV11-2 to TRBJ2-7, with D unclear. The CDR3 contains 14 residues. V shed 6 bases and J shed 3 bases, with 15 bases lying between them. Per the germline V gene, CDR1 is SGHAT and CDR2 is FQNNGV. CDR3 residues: CASRRLGQRYEQYF. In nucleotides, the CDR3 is TGTGCCAGCAGACGCCTCGGGCAACGCTACGAGCAGTACTTC.

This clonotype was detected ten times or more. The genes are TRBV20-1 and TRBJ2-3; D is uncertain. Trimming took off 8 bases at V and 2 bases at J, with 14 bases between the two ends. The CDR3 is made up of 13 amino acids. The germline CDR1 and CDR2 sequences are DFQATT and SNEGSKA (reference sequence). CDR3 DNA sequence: TGCAGTCGGGTTGAGGCCCCCACAGATACGCAGTATTTT. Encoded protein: CSRVEAPTDTQYF.

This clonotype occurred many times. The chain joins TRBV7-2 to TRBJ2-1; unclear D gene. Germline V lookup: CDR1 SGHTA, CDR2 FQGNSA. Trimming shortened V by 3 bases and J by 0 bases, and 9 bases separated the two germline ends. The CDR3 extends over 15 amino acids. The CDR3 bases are TGTGCCAGCAGCTTGGGCTGGGGCTCCTACAATGAGCAGTTCTTC. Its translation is CASSLGWGSYNEQFF.

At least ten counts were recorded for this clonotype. CDR3 residues: CASRPTGTGEEKLFF. The CDR3 nucleotides read TGCGCCAGCAGACCCACCGGGACAGGGGAAGAAAAACTGTTTTTT. J is TRBJ1-4 and V is TRBV5-1; 10 bases match TRBD1. Germline lookup yields CDR1 SGHRS and CDR2 YFSETQ. The ends lost 5 bases at V and 8 bases at J; junction bases unmatched: 9. CDR3 size: 15 residues.

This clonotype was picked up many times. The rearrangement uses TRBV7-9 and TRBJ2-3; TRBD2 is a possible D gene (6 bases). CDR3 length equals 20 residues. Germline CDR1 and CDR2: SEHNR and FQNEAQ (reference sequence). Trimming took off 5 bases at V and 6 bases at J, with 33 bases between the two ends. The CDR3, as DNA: TGTGCCAGCAGCCCCACGGTGTGGGTAGATGCATCCGCCCGGGGGGATACGCAGTATTTT. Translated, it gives CASSPTVWVDASARGDTQYF.

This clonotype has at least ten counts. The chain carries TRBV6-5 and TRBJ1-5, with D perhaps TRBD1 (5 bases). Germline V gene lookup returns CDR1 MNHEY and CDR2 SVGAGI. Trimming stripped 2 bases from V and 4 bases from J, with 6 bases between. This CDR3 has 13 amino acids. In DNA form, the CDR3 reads TGTGCCAGCAGTTACGGGGCAAATCAGCCCCAGCATTTT. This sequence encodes CASSYGANQPQHF.

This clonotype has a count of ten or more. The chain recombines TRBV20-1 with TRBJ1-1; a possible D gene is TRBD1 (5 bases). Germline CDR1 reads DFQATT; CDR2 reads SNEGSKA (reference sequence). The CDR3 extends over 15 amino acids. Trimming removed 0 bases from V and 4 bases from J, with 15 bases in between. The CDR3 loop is CSARDSQGWGTEAFF. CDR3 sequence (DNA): TGCAGTGCTAGAGACTCCCAGGGCTGGGGCACTGAAGCTTTCTTT.

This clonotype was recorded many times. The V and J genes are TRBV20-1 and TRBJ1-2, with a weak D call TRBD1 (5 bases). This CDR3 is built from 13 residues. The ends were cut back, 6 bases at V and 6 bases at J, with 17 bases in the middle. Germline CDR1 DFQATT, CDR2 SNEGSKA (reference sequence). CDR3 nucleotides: TGCAGTGCCACAAGGAGGGGTGGGGATGGCTACACCTTC. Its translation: CSATRRGGDGYTF.

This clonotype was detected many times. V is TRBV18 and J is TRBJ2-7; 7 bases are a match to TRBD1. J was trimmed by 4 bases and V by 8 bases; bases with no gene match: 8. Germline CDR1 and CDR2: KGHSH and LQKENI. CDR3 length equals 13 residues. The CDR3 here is CASQEYRGYEQYF. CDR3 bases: TGTGCCAGCCAGGAGTACAGGGGATACGAGCAGTACTTC.

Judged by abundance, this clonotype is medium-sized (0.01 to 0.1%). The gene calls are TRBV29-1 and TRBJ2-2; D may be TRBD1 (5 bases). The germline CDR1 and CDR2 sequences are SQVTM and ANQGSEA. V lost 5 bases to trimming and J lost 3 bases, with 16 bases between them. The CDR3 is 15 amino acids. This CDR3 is CSVPRPGSDTGELFF. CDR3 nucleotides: TGCAGCGTTCCTAGACCAGGGTCCGACACCGGGGAGCTGTTTTTT.

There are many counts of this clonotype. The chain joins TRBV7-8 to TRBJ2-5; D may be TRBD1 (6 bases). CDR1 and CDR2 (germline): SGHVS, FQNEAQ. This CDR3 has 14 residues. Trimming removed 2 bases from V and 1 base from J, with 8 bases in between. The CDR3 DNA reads TGTGCCAGCAGCTTACAGGGGTTCCAAGAGACCCAGTACTTC. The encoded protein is CASSLQGFQETQYF.

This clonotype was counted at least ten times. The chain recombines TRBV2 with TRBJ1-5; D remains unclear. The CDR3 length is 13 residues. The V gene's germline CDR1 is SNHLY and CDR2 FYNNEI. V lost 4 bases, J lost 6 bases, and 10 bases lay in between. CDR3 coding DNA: TGTGCCAGCAGTGCCGCATTCGTTCAGCCCCAGCATTTT. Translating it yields CASSAAFVQPQHF. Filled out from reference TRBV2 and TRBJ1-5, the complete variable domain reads EPEVTQTPSHQVTQMGQEVILRCVPISNHLYFYWYRQILGQKVEFLVSFYNNEISEKSEIFDDQFSVERPDGSNFTLKIRSTKLEDSAMYFCASSAAFVQPQHFGDGTRLSIL.

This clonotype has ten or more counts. The CDR3 reads CASSYLTGANEQFF. CDR3 sequence (DNA): TGTGCCAGCAGTTACCTAACAGGGGCCAATGAGCAGTTCTTC. V gene TRBV5-6 combines with J gene TRBJ2-1; 7 bases fit TRBD1. After removal of 5 bases from V and 6 bases from J, the junction contained 8 bases not matched to a gene. There are 14 residues in the CDR3. Germline assignment: CDR1 SGHDT and CDR2 YYEEEE.

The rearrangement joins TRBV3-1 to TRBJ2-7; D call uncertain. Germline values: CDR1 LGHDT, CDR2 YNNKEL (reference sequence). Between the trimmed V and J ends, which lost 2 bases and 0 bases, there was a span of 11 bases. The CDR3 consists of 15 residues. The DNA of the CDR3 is TGTGCCAGCAGCCAAACCCTGGCGGACTCCTACGAGCAGTACTTC. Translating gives CASSQTLADSYEQYF.

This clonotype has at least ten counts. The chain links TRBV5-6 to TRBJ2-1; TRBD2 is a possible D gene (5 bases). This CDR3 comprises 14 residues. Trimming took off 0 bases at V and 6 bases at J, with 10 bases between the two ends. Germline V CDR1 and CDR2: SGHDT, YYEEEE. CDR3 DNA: TGTGCCAGCAGCTTGGTGGTGAGGGTCAATGAGCAGTTCTTC. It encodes CASSLVVRVNEQFF.

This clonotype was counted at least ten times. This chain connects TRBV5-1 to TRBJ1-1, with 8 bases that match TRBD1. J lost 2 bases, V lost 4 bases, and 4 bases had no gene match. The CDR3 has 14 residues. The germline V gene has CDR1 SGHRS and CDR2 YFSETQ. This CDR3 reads CASSPDRGNTEAFF. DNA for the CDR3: TGCGCCAGCAGCCCAGACAGGGGAAACACTGAAGCTTTCTTT. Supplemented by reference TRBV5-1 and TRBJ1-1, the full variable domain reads KAGVTQTPRYLIKTRGQQVTLSCSPISGHRSVSWYQQTPGQGLQFLFEYFSETQRNKGNFPGRFSGRQFSNSRSEMNVSTLELGDSALYLCASSPDRGNTEAFFGQGTRLTVV.

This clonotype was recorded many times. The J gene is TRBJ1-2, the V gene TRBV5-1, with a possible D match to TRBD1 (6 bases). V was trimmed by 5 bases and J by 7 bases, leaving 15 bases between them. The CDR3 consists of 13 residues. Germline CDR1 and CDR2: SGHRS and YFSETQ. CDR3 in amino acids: CASSTDYRVGYTF. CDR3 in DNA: TGCGCCAGCAGTACGGACTACAGGGTTGGCTACACCTTC.

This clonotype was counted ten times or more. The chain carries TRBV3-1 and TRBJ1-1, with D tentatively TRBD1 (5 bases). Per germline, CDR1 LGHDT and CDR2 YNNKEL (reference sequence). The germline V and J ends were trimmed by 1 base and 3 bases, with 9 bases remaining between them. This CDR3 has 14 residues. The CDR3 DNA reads TGTGCCAGCAGCCAAGTACGGGGGTACACTGAAGCTTTCTTT. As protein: CASSQVRGYTEAFF. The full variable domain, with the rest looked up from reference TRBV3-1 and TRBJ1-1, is DTAVSQTPKYLVTQMGNDKSIKCEQNLGHDTMYWYKQDSKKFLKIMFSYNNKELIINETVPNRFSPKSPDKAHLNLHINSLELGDSAVYFCASSQVRGYTEAFFGQGTRLTVV.

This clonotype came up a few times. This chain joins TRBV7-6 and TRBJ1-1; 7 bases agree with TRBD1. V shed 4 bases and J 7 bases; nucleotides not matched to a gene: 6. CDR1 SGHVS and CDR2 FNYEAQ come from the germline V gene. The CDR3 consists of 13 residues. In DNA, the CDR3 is TGTGCCAGCAGCTCCTACCGGGACAGTGAAGCTTTCTTT. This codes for CASSSYRDSEAFF.

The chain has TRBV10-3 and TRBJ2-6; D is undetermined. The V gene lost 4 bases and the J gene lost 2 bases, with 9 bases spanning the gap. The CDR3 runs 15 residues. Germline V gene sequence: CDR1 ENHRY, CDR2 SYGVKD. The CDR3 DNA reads TGTGCCATCAGTGTATCTTTAACTGGGGCCAACGTCCTGACTTTC. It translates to CAISVSLTGANVLTF.

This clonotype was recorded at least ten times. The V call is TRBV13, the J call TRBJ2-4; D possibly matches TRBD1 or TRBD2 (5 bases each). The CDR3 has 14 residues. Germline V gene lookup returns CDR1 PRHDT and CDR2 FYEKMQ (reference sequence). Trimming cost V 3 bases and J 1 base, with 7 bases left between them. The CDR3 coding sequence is TGTGCCAGCAGCTTCCGGGACGCCAAAAACATTCAGTACTTC. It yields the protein CASSFRDAKNIQYF. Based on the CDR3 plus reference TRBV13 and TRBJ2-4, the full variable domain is AAGVIQSPRHLIKEKRETATLKCYPIPRHDTVYWYQQGPGQDPQFLISFYEKMQSDKGSIPDRFSAQQFSDYHSELNMSSLELGDSALYFCASSFRDAKNIQYFGAGTRLSVL.